This is a list of T cell receptor beta chains from one sample in a study of cytomegalovirus exposure and HLA in healthy donors. TCRdb's table, derived via immunoSEQ multiplex PCR, lists solely in-frame clones and lacks some. This sample has under 200,000 clones, with 87% found just once. The sample comprised PBMCs. The receptors shown here come from a boy aged 2 to 9 in good health and CMV-seronegative. CDR3s leave out the opening cysteine and the closing phenylalanine or tryptophan.

TRBV27 ASSPGTSGTTDTQY
TRBV28 ASSLRTAKETQY
TRBV7-3 ASSFSTGTAADTQY
TRBV6-1 ASTELGGEPLH
TRBV27 ASSTGNTEAF
TRBV7-9 ASSSHNWGYT
TRBV2 ASSFGQGEEKLF
TRBV6-1 ASTDLQGSNSPLH
TRBV7-9 ASSLGAGEETQY
TRBV10-1 ASSESNRETDTQY
TRBV7-6 ASSLPPGTGEQTSYEQY
TRBV19 ASRKQGSYEQY
TRBV28 ASSFPTGNTGELF
TRBV6-5 ASSYLDREGTDTQY
TRBV6-5 ASSYSPLPGGELF
TRBV7-8 ASSLGLRTADEKLF
TRBV5-1 ASSLVLAGRPREQY
TRBV21-1 ASIPRGDATNEKLF
TRBV10-3 AIHSGGSSTDTQY
TRBV5-6 ASSSDWTSGTGEQF
TRBV6-1 ASSEAFGVTRELF
TRBV5-6 ASSLTTSSYNEQF
TRBV15 ATSSRATEAF
TRBV7-2 ASSLGSTTGNGYT
TRBV30 AWPRTGYGYT
TRBV19 ASSPHGGPGELF
TRBV9 ASRGEDTEAF
TRBV4-1 ASSQVGGKREGRGTGELF
TRBV6-1 ASRGDMNTEAF
TRBV2 ASSEPQGGGSGELF
TRBV19 ASSIDPLYEQY
TRBV25-1 ASSPTGDQPQH
TRBV5-6 ASSLEGISYEQY
TRBV5-1 ASSLDSFNTEAF
TRBV29-1 SVPGRELDGYT
TRBV5-4 ATCQGSGTSTDTQY
TRBV6-1 ASTSDRESSPLH
TRBV6-4 ASSDTSGGADTQY
TRBV19 ASKRGANTDTQY
TRBV28 ASSSPGPGLNQPQH
TRBV6-6 ASSPRDSYGYT